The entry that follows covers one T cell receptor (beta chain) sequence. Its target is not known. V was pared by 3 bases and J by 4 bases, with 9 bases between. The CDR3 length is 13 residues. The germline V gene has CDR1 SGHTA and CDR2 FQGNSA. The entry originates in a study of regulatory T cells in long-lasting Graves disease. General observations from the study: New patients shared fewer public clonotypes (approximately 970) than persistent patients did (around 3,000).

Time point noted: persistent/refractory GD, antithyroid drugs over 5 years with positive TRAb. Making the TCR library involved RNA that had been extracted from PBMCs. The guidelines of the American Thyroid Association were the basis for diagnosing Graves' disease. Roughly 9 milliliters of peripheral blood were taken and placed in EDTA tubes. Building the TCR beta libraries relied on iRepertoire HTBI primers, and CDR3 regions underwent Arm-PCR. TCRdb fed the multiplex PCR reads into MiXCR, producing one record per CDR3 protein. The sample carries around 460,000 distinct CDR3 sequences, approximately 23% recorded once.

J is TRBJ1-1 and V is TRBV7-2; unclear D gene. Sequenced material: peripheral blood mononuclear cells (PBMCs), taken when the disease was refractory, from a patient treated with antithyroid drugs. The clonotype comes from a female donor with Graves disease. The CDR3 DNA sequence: TGTGCCAGCAGCTTGTTGGAGAGCACTGAAGCTTTCTTT. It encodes CASSLLESTEAFF. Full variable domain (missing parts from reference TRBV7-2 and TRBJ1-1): GAGVSQSPSNKVTEKGKDVELRCDPISGHTALYWYRQSLGQGLEFLIYFQGNSAPDKSGLPSDRFSAERTGGSVSTLTIQRTQQEDSAVYLCASSLLESTEAFFGQGTRLTVV.